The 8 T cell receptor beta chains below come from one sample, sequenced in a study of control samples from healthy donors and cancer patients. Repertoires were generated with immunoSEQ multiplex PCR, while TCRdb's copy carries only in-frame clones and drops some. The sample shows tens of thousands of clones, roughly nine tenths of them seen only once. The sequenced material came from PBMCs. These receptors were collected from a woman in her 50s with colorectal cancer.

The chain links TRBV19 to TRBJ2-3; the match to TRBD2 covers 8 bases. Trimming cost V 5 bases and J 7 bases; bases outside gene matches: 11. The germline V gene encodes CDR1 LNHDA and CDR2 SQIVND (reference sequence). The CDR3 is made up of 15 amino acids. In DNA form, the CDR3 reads TGTGCCAGTAGTCACAGCGGGGGCCGAGATTATACGCAGTATTTT. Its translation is CASSHSGGRDYTQYF.

CDR3 DNA sequence: TGCGCCAGCCGAGAGGGACGAGCGAGGACCCAGTACTTC. Amino acid sequence: CASREGRARTQYF. The rearrangement links TRBV10-2 to TRBJ2-5, with D perhaps matching TRBD1 or TRBD2 (5 bases each). The V and J ends lost 8 bases and 7 bases respectively, with 17 bases between them. The CDR3 runs 13 residues. CDR1 and CDR2 (germline): WSHSY, SAAADI.

CDR3 DNA sequence: TGTGCCAGCAGCTCCCAGGATTATGGCTACACCTTC. As protein: CASSSQDYGYTF. The chain joins TRBV7-9 to TRBJ1-2; D gene unclear. V shed 4 bases and J shed 5 bases, with 8 bases lying between them. CDR1 is SEHNR and CDR2 is FQNEAQ in the germline V gene (reference sequence). The CDR3 runs to 12 residues.

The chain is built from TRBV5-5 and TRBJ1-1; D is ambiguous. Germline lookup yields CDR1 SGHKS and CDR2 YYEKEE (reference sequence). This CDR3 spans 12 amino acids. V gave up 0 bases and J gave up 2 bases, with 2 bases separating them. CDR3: CASSLVNTEAFF. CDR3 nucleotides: TGTGCCAGCAGCTTGGTAAACACTGAAGCTTTCTTT.

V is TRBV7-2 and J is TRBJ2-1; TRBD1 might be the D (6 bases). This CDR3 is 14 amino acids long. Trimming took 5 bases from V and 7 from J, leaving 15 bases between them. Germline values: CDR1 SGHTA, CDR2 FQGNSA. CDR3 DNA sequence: TGTGCCAGCAGCCCGGGACAATTTCCAAATGAGCAGTTCTTC. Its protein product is CASSPGQFPNEQFF.

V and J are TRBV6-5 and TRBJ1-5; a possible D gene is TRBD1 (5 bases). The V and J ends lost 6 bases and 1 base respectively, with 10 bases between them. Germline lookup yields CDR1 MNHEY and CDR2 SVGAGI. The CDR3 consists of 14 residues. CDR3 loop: CASSTDRSNQPQHF. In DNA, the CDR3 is TGTGCCAGCAGCACCGACAGAAGCAATCAGCCCCAGCATTTT.

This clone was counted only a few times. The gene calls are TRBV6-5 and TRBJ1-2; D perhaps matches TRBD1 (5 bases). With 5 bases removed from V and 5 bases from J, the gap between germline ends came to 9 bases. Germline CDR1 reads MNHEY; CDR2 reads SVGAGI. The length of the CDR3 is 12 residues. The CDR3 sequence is CASSPQGYGYTF. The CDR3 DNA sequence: TGTGCCAGCAGTCCGCAGGGATATGGCTACACCTTC.

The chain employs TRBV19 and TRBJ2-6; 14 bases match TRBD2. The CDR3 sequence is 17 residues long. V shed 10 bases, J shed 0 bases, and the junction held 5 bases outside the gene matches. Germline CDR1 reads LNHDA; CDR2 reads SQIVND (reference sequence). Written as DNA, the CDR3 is TGTGCCACCGGGACTAGCGGGGGCCGCTCTGGGGCCAACGTCCTGACTTTC. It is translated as CATGTSGGRSGANVLTF.